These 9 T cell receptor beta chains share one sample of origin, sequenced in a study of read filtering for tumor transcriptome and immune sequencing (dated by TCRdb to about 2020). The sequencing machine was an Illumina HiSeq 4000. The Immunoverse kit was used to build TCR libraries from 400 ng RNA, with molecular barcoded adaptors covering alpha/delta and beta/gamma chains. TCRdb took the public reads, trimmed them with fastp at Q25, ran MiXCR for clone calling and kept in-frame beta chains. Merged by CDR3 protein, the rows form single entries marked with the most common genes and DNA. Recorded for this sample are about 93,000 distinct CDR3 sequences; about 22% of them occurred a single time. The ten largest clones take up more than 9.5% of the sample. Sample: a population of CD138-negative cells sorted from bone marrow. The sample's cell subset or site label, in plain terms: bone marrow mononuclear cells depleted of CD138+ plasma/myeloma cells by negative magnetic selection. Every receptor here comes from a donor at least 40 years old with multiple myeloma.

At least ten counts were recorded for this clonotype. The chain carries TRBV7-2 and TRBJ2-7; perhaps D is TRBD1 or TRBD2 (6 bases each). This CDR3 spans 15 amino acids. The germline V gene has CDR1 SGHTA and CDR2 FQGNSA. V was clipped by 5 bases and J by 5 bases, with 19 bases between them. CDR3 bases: TGTGCCAGCAGCCCCCCGGGGGCCCTGTTGCACGAGCAGTACTTC. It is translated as CASSPPGALLHEQYF.

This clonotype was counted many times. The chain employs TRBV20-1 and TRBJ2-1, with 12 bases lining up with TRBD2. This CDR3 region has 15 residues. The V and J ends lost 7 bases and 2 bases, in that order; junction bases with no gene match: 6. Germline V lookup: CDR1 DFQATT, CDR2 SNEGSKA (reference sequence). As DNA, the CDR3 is TGCAGTGGCCTAGCGGGGGGGACGCCCTACAATGAGCAGTTCTTC. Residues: CSGLAGGTPYNEQFF.

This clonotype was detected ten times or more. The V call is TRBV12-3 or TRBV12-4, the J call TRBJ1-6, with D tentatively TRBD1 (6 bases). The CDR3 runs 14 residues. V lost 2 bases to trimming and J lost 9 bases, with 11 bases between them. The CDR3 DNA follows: TGTGCCAGCAGTTTAAGGGGGGGCACTTCACCCCTCCACTTT. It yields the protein CASSLRGGTSPLHF.

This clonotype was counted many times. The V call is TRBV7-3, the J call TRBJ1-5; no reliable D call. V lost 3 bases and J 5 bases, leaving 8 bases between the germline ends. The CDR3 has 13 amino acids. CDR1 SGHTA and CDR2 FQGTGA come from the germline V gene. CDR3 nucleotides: TGTGCCAGCAGCTTTGAACGGGATCAGCCCCAGCATTTT. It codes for CASSFERDQPQHF.

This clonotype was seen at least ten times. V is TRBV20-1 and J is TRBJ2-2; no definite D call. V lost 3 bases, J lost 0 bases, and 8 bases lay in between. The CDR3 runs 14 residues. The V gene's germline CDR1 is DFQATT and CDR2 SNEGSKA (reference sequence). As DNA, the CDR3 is TGCAGTGCTAGGGGCGATGCGAACACCGGGGAGCTGTTTTTT. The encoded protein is CSARGDANTGELFF.

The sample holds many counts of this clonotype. The DNA of the CDR3 is TGTGCCAGCAGCCAAGGGGGACTAGCGGCCACAGATACGCAGTATTTT. Translation gives CASSQGGLAATDTQYF. This chain connects TRBV7-3 to TRBJ2-3; 11 bases are shared with TRBD2. V lost 5 bases to trimming and J lost 2 bases; unmatched junction nucleotides: 6. Germline CDR1 is SGHTA and CDR2 is FQGTGA. The CDR3 has 16 amino acids.

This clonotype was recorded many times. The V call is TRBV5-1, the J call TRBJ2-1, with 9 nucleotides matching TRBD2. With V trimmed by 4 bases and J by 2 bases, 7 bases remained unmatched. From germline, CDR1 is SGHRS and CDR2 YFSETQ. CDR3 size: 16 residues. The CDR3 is CASSPIAGVPYNEQFF. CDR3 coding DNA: TGCGCCAGCAGCCCAATAGCGGGGGTTCCCTACAATGAGCAGTTCTTC.

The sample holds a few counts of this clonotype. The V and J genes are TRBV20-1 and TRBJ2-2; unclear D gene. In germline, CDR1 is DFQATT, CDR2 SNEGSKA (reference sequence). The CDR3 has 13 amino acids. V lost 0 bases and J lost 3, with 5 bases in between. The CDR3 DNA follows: TGCAGTGCTAGAGATGGCCACACCGGGGAGCTGTTTTTT. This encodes CSARDGHTGELFF.

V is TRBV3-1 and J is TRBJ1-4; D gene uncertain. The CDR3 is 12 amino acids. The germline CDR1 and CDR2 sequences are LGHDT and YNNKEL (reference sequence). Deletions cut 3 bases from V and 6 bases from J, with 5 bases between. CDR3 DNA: TGTGCCAGCAGCCAGGCGTATGAAAAACTGTTTTTT. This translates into CASSQAYEKLFF.